This T cell receptor (beta chain) stems from a study of T cells after yellow fever vaccination. TCRdb fed the 5' RACE reads into MiXCR, producing one record per CDR3 protein. The top ten clones hold roughly 13% of a sample with around 550,000 distinct CDR3 sequences, 15% to 20% of them seen once. In regard to this clonotype: Its specificity is unknown.

Study results and caveats: Just a small share of clonotypes turned up in the CD4 compartment as well as the CD8 compartment.

This CDR3 has 13 residues. With 7 bases removed from V and 14 bases from J, the gap between germline ends came to 23 bases. V is TRBV12-3 or TRBV12-4 and J is TRBJ1-2; D uncertain. This receptor was identified in a man aged 25 to 40 who received the YFV17D yellow fever vaccine. This material consisted of PBMCs, taken 15 days after the yellow fever booster vaccination. Here the CDR3 reads CASTMPPTESKTF. Here the CDR3 DNA reads TGTGCCAGCACCATGCCCCCCACAGAATCTAAAACCTTC.